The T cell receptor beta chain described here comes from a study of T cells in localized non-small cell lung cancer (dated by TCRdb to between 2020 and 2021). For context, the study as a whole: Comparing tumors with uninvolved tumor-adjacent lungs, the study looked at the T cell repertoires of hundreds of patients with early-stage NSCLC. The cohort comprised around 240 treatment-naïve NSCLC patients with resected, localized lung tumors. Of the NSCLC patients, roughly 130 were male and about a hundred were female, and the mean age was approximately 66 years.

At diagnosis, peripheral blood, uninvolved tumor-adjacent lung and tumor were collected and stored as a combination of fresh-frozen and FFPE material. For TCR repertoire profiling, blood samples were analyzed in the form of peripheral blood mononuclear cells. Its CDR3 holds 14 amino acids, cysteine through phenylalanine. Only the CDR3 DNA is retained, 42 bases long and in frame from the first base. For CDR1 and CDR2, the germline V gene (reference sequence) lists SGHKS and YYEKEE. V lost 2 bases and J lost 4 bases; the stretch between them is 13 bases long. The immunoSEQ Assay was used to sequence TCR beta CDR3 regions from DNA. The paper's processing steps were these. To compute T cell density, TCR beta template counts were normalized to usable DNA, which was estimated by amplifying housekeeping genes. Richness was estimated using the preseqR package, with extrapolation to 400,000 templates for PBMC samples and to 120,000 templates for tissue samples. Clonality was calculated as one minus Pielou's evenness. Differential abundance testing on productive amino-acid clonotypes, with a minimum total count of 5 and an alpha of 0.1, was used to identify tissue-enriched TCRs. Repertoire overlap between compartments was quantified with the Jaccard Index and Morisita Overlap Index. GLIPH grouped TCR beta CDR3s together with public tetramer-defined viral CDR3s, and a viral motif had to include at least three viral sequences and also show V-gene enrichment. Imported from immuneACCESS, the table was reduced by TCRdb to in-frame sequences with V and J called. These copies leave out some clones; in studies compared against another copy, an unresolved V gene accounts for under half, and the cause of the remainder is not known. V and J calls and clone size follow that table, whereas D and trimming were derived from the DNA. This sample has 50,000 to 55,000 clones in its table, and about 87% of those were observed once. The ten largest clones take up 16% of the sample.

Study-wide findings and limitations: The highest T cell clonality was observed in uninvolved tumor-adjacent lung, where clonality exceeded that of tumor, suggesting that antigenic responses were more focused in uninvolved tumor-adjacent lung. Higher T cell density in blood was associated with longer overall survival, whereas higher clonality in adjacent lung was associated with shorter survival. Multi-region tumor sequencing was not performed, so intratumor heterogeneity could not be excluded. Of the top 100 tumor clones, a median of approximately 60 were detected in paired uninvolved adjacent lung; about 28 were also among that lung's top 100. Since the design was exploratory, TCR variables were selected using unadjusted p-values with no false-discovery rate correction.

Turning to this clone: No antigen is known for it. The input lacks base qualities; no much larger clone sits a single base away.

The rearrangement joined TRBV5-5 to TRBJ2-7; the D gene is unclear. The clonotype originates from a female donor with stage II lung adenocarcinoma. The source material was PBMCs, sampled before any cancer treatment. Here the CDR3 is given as CASSFQGGGYEQYF. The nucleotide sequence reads TGTGCCAGCAGCTTTCAAGGCGGTGGTTACGAGCAGTACTTC.